The clone carrying this T cell receptor beta chain was observed a few times. Antigen unknown. V lost 3 bases and J 0 bases, leaving 6 bases between the germline ends. Germline CDR1 is LNHDA and CDR2 is SQIVND (reference sequence). This CDR3 has 15 residues. Each single cDNA molecule received a unique molecular identifier. TCRdb reanalysed the 5' RACE reads using MiXCR and keeps one entry per CDR3 protein. This sample has 77,000 or so distinct CDR3 sequences; roughly 15% occur once, and the top ten carry less than 5%. These data come from a study of early T cells in non-severe SARS-CoV-2 infection. Overall study findings and caveats: Private and CD4 specificities were missed by VDJdb matching, which favored anti-spike CD8 responses.

The V gene is TRBV19, the J gene TRBJ2-6; no firm D call. The sample in question was whole blood, obtained at baseline. This clonotype was obtained from an adult who was a healthcare worker with PCR-confirmed SARS-CoV-2 infection or an uninfected control (not recorded which). CDR3 amino acids: CASSIFPSGANVLTF. CDR3 bases: TGTGCCAGTAGTATCTTCCCCTCTGGGGCCAACGTCCTGACTTTC.